This T cell receptor (beta chain) was retrieved from a study of T cells after yellow fever vaccination. Only a few counts were recorded for this clonotype. In TCRdb, the 5' RACE reads were re-called with MiXCR into one record per CDR3 protein. The table has about 340,000 distinct CDR3 sequences, around 13% seen once. Trimming stripped 3 bases from V and 4 bases from J, with 9 bases between. CDR3 length equals 12 residues. Germline V gene sequence: CDR1 GTSNPN, CDR2 SVGIG (reference sequence). This chain joins TRBV30 and TRBJ1-2, with TRBD1 as a possible D gene (6 bases). The origin of this receptor is a man aged 18 to 29 who received the YFV17D yellow fever vaccine. This specimen consisted of CD4+ T cells sorted from PBMCs, obtained 15 days after the yellow fever booster vaccination. The CDR3 DNA sequence: TGTGCCTGGAGCCAGGGGTTCTATGGCTACACCTTC. Its protein is CAWSQGFYGYTF. Together with reference TRBV30 and TRBJ1-2, the CDR3 gives the full variable domain: SQTIHQWPATLVQPVGSPLSLECTVEGTSNPNLYWYRQAAGRGLQLLFYSVGIGQISSEVPQNLSASRPQDRQFILSSKKLLLSDSGFYLCAWSQGFYGYTFGSGTRLTVV.